The T cell receptor (beta chain) described here comes from a study of naive and memory T cell subsets. Overall study findings and caveats: Especially in CD8 cells, naive repertoires contained a few larger clonotypes, possibly CD45RA-re-expressing memory cells.

This clonotype has just a few counts. Antigen: not known. Separate alpha and beta amplification began at the second PCR step. The beta constant-region primer was an equimolar mix of two oligonucleotides covering TRBC1 and TRBC2. The ligated cDNA underwent four PCR rounds using SP2 and nested alpha and beta constant-region primers. TCRdb recomputed calls from the UMI-ligation and nested PCR reads with MiXCR, one row per CDR3 protein. The table lists 150,000 or so distinct CDR3 sequences, under 25% of them singletons. The sequence came from a human donor in good health. Input material: naive CD4+ T cells from blood.

CDR3 sequence (DNA): TGTGCCAGCTCACCACGCTCCCGACAGCAAGAGACCCAGTACTTC. This sequence encodes CASSPRSRQQETQYF. The J gene is TRBJ2-5, the V gene TRBV18, with D possibly matching TRBD1 (5 bases). The CDR3 runs to 15 residues. Germline CDR1 KGHSH, CDR2 LQKENI. V dropped 1 base and J dropped 2 bases, with 11 bases sitting between them.